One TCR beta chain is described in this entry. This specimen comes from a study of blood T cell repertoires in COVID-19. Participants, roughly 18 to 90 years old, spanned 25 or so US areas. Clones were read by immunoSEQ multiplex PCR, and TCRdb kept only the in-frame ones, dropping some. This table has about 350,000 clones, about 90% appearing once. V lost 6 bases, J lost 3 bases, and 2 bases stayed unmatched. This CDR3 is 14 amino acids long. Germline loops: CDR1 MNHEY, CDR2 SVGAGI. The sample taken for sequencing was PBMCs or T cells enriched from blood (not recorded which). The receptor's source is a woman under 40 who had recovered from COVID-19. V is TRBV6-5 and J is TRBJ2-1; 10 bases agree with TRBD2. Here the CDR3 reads CASRKRGGYNEQFF. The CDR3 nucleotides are TGTGCCAGCAGGAAGCGGGGGGGCTACAATGAGCAGTTCTTC.